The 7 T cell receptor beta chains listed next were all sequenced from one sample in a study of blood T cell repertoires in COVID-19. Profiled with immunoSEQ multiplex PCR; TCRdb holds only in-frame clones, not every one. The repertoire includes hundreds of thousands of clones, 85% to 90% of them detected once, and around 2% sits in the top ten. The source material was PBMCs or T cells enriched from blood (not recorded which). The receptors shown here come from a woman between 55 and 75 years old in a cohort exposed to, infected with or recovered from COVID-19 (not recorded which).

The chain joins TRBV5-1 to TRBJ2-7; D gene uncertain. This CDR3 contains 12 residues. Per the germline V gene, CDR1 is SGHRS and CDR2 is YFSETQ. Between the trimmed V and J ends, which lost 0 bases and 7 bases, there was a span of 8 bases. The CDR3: CASSLAGLEQYF. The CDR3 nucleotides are TGCGCCAGCAGCTTGGCCGGTCTGGAGCAGTACTTC.

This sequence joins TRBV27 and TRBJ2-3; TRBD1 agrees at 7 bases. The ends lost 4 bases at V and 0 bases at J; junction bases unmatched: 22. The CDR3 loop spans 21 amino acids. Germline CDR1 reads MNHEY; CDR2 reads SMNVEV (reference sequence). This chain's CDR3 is CASSSKLFPGQTTSSTDTQYF. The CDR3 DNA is TGTGCCAGCAGTTCTAAACTATTTCCGGGACAGACCACCTCTAGCACAGATACGCAGTATTTT.

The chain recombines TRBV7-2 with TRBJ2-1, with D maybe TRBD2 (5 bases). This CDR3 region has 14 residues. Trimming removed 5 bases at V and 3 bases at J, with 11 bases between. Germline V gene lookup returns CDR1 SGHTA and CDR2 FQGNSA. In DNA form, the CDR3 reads TGTGCCAGCAGCCCCGAGCGGTTCTACAATGAGCAGTTCTTC. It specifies CASSPERFYNEQFF.

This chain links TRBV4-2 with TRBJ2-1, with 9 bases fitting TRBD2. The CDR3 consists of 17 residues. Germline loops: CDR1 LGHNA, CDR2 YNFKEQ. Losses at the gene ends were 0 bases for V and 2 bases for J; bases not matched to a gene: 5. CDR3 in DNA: TGTGCCAGCAGCCAAGATCAAGCTAGCGGGACCTACAATGAGCAGTTCTTC. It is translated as CASSQDQASGTYNEQFF.

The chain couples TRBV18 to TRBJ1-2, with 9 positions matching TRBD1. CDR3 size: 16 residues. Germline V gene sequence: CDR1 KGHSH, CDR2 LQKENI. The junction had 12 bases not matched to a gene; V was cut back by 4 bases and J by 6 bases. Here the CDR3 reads CASSLYDRGIGDGYTF. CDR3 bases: TGTGCCAGCTCACTATACGACAGGGGGATCGGGGATGGCTACACCTTC.

The CDR3 DNA sequence: TGTGCCAGCAGCTCCCGAATAGCGGGAGGGCCTATAGTTTCCTACAATGAGCAGTTCTTC. It codes for CASSSRIAGGPIVSYNEQFF. This rearrangement joins TRBV7-8 to TRBJ2-1, with 11 positions matching TRBD2. Germline CDR1 is SGHVS and CDR2 is FQNEAQ. With V trimmed by 4 bases and J by 1 base, 15 bases remained unmatched. CDR3 length: 20 residues. The full variable domain, with the rest looked up from reference TRBV7-8 and TRBJ2-1, is GAGVSQSPRYKVAKRGQDVALRCDPISGHVSLFWYQQALGQGPEFLTYFQNEAQLDKSGLPSDRFFAERPEGSVSTLKIQRTQQEDSAVYLCASSSRIAGGPIVSYNEQFFGPGTRLTVL.

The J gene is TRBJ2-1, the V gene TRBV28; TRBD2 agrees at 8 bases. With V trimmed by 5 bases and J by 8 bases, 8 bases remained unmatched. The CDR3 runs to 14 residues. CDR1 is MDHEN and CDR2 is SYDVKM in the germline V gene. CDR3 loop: CASSPGTRMDEQFF. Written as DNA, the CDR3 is TGTGCCAGCAGTCCCGGGACTAGAATGGATGAGCAGTTCTTC.